Below, 5 T cell receptor beta chains from the same sample are listed, as sequenced in a study of shared clonotypes between healthy human individuals (dated by TCRdb to the early 2020s). CD8 naive samples were obtained by positive selection for CCR7 among CD45RO-negative cells, yielding a CD45RA+CCR7+ population from which TemRA cells were excluded. Library creation used the immunoSEQ multiplex PCR assay. This immuneACCESS table, as held by TCRdb, lists in-frame sequences with V and J called but not all clones. Of the missing ones, under half trace to an unresolved V gene in checked studies; the others have no known cause. This sample holds more than 2 million clones; about 95% were observed only once. The ten largest make up about 1.1% of the sample. The sample consisted of naive CD8+ T cells sorted from blood. The cell subset or site label of this sample denotes: CD45RA+CCR7+. These receptor sequences come from a man in his late teens or twenties in good health.

Only one count was recorded for this clone. The chain has TRBV27 and TRBJ1-2; possible D gene TRBD1, 6 bases. Germline-derived CDR1 and CDR2 are MNHEY and SMNVEV (reference sequence). This CDR3 comprises 15 residues. V lost 2 bases and J lost 2, with 12 bases in between. CDR3 residues: CASSLIVGGNYGYTF. CDR3 nucleotides: TGTGCCAGCAGTTTAATTGTAGGGGGGAACTATGGCTACACCTTC.

The chain has TRBV6-4 and TRBJ1-1, with D perhaps matching TRBD1 (6 bases). V was trimmed by 2 bases and J by 3 bases, leaving 7 bases between them. Germline V gives CDR1 MRHNA, CDR2 SNTAGT. This CDR3 has 13 residues. CDR3 coding DNA: TGTGCCAGCAGTGACAGGGGGGACACTGAAGCTTTCTTT. It specifies CASSDRGDTEAFF.

The V and J genes are TRBV6-7 and TRBJ2-7, with 7 bases lining up with TRBD1. TRBV6-7 counts as an open reading frame of uncertain function. The J segment lost 0 bases and the V segment lost 6 bases, leaving 8 bases of the junction unmatched. There are 15 residues in the CDR3. This chain's CDR3 is CASRLFRDSSYEQYF. In nucleotides, the CDR3 is TGTGCCAGCAGGTTATTCCGGGACAGCTCCTACGAGCAGTACTTC.

The sample holds many counts of this clone. This chain uses TRBV4-3 with TRBJ2-1; 8 bases fit TRBD2. CDR1 and CDR2 (germline): LGHNA, YSLEER. V gave up 1 base and J gave up 1 base; unmatched junction bases: 9. The CDR3 runs 18 residues. The CDR3: CASSQVGGLAGSYNEQFF. As DNA, the CDR3 is TGCGCCAGCAGCCAAGTCGGGGGGCTAGCGGGTTCCTACAATGAGCAGTTCTTC.

This chain joins TRBV19 and TRBJ2-7, with 15 bases lining up with TRBD2. Losses at the gene ends were 10 bases for V and 6 bases for J; bases not matched to a gene: 7. The CDR3 loop spans 14 amino acids. Germline CDR1 LNHDA, CDR2 SQIVND (reference sequence). This CDR3 reads CATRTSGGAVEQYF. The DNA for the CDR3 is TGTGCCACCCGGACTAGCGGGGGGGCGGTCGAGCAGTACTTC.